Below, 24 T cell receptor beta chains from the same sample are listed, as sequenced in a study of blood T cell repertoires in COVID-19. Repertoires were generated with immunoSEQ multiplex PCR, while TCRdb's copy carries only in-frame clones and drops some. The profile shows 350,000 to 450,000 clones, approximately 93% of them singletons. The sample was PBMCs or T cells enriched from blood (not recorded which). These receptors all stem from a woman aged 40 to 50 who had been exposed to COVID-19.

This clone was counted once. The chain is built from TRBV5-8 and TRBJ1-4; 9 bases are a match to TRBD1. With 2 bases clipped from V and 0 bases from J, the junction kept 8 bases outside the gene matches. Germline CDR1 is SGHTS and CDR2 is YDEGEE. The CDR3 sequence is 18 residues long. CDR3 bases: TGTGCCAGCAGCTTCGACAGGGGGACGGGTGCAACTAATGAAAAACTGTTTTTT. Its translation: CASSFDRGTGATNEKLFF.

V is TRBV4-3 and J is TRBJ1-2, with a possible D match to TRBD1 (6 bases). The CDR3 covers 16 residues. CDR1 and CDR2 from the germline V gene are LGHNA and YSLEER. The V end was cut by 0 bases, the J end by 4 bases, with 15 bases between. CDR3 region: CASSQDDTGYPYGYTF. CDR3 DNA sequence: TGCGCCAGCAGCCAAGACGACACAGGGTACCCCTATGGCTACACCTTC.

V usage is TRBV19 and J usage is TRBJ2-5; 8 bases agree with TRBD2. Per germline, CDR1 LNHDA and CDR2 SQIVND (reference sequence). The CDR3 loop spans 16 amino acids. V gave up 1 base and J gave up 5 bases; unmatched junction bases: 9. Written as DNA, the CDR3 is TGTGCCAGTAGTATAGGCACGGGACTAGGTCTGGAGACCCAGTACTTC. It is translated as CASSIGTGLGLETQYF.

The rearrangement links TRBV28 to TRBJ2-3, with TRBD2 identical over 12 bases. Germline loops: CDR1 MDHEN, CDR2 SYDVKM. This CDR3 contains 15 residues. After removal of 6 bases from V and 5 bases from J, the junction contained 6 bases not matched to a gene. CDR3 sequence reads: CASSLLAGGGDTQYF. The CDR3 bases are TGTGCCAGCAGCTTACTAGCGGGAGGCGGAGATACGCAGTATTTT.

The genes are TRBV6-5 and TRBJ2-7; D gene ambiguous. This CDR3 has 13 residues. V lost 7 bases and J 0 bases, leaving 10 bases between the germline ends. The germline V gene has CDR1 MNHEY and CDR2 SVGAGI. This CDR3 is CASTHAGSYEQYF. Written as DNA, the CDR3 is TGTGCCAGCACCCACGCAGGCTCCTACGAGCAGTACTTC.

The chain joins TRBV7-6 to TRBJ2-7, with TRBD2 identical over 16 bases. Trimming at V came to 3 bases and at J to 2 bases, leaving 1 base not matched to a gene. The CDR3 consists of 16 residues. Germline-derived CDR1 and CDR2 are SGHVS and FNYEAQ. The CDR3 here is CASSLGLAGGTYEQYF. Here the CDR3 DNA reads TGTGCCAGCAGCTTGGGACTAGCGGGAGGGACCTACGAGCAGTACTTC. Full variable domain (rest looked up from reference TRBV7-6 and TRBJ2-7): GAGVSQSPRYKVTKRGQDVALRCDPISGHVSLYWYRQALGQGPEFLTYFNYEAQQDKSGLPNDRFSAERPEGSISTLTIQRTEQRDSAMYRCASSLGLAGGTYEQYFGPGTRLTVT.

Worth noting for this clone: The identical CDR3 is also encoded by other nucleotide sequences in the sample. The chain recombines TRBV30 with TRBJ1-1; no reliable D call. V was trimmed by 0 bases and J by 0 bases, leaving 5 bases between them. Germline V gives CDR1 GTSNPN, CDR2 SVGIG (reference sequence). This CDR3 is built from 13 residues. CDR3 sequence reads: CAWSVLMNTEAFF. In DNA, the CDR3 is TGTGCCTGGAGTGTCCTAATGAACACTGAAGCTTTCTTT.

The chain joins TRBV7-2 to TRBJ1-6, with 7 bases that match TRBD1. The CDR3 contains 16 residues. Looked up from germline, CDR1 is SGHTA and CDR2 is FQGNSA. Trimming cost V 5 bases and J 7 bases; bases outside gene matches: 11. As DNA, the CDR3 is TGTGCCAGCAGCGCCACCGGGACAGAGCTGAATTCACCCCTCCACTTT. Translating it yields CASSATGTELNSPLHF.

The rearrangement links TRBV28 to TRBJ1-2; the D gene is possibly TRBD1 (5 bases). V gave up 6 bases and J gave up 2 bases, with 13 bases separating them. There are 14 residues in the CDR3. Germline V gene sequence: CDR1 MDHEN, CDR2 SYDVKM. The DNA for the CDR3 is TGTGCCAGCAGGCGGACAAAGTCGAACTATGGCTACACCTTC. This codes for CASRRTKSNYGYTF.

This clone was seen a handful of times. The chain employs TRBV3-1 (or the pseudogene TRBV3-2) and TRBJ2-7; D call uncertain. The CDR3 sequence is 16 residues long. Germline V gene lookup returns CDR1 LGHDT and CDR2 YNNKEL (reference sequence). Trimming left V 0 bases short and J 2 bases short, with 14 bases between. The CDR3 DNA follows: TGTGCCAGCAGCCAAGATTTGGTATCACTGACCTACGAGCAGTACTTC. Protein: CASSQDLVSLTYEQYF.

This chain links TRBV5-1 with TRBJ1-5; 7 bases are shared with TRBD1. The CDR3 totals 14 residues. Germline V gene sequence: CDR1 SGHRS, CDR2 YFSETQ. V shed 5 bases, J shed 8 bases, and the junction held 10 bases outside the gene matches. The CDR3 region is CASSNGQGGKPQHF. CDR3 DNA: TGCGCCAGCAGTAACGGCCAGGGGGGTAAGCCCCAGCATTTT.

The chain joins TRBV29-1 to TRBJ1-1; D is perhaps TRBD1 (6 bases). The V end was cut by 4 bases, the J end by 11 bases, with 14 bases between. There are 11 residues in the CDR3. Germline CDR1 reads SQVTM; CDR2 reads ANQGSEA. In DNA form, the CDR3 reads TGCAGCGTTGCGCAGGGGAACCGGGCTTTCTTT. Encoded protein: CSVAQGNRAFF.

The gene calls are TRBV7-9 and TRBJ1-2; 12 bases are a match to TRBD1. Germline CDR1 reads SEHNR; CDR2 reads FQNEAQ (reference sequence). The length of the CDR3 is 14 residues. Losses at the gene ends were 6 bases for V and 7 bases for J; bases not matched to a gene: 6. The CDR3 nucleotides are TGTGCCAGCAGTCAAGGGACAGGGGGCGGTGGCTACACCTTC. It is translated as CASSQGTGGGGYTF. Combining the CDR3 with reference TRBV7-9 and TRBJ1-2 gives the whole variable domain DTGVSQNPRHKITKRGQNVTFRCDPISEHNRLYWYRQTLGQGPEFLTYFQNEAQLEKSRLLSDRFSAERPKGSFSTLEIQRTEQGDSAMYLCASSQGTGGGGYTFGSGTRLTVV.

V usage is TRBV10-1 and J usage is TRBJ2-7; TRBD2 might be the D (6 bases). Looked up from germline, CDR1 is WNHNN and CDR2 is SYGVQD (reference sequence). Trimming pared 9 bases from V and 2 bases from J, leaving 14 bases between. There are 13 residues in the CDR3. The CDR3 sequence: CARAGTGPYEQYF. In nucleotides, the CDR3 is TGCGCCAGAGCCGGGACTGGCCCCTACGAGCAGTACTTC.

This sequence joins TRBV9 and TRBJ1-3; D gene unclear. Germline CDR1 SGDLS, CDR2 YYNGEE. Deletions cut 2 bases from V and 4 bases from J, with 7 bases between. This CDR3 contains 13 residues. The CDR3 spells CASSVTEGNTIYF. CDR3 in DNA: TGTGCCAGCAGCGTGACGGAGGGAAACACCATATATTTT.

This rearrangement joins TRBV7-8 to TRBJ1-2, with 8 nucleotides matching TRBD1. With 6 bases clipped from V and 1 base from J, the junction kept 10 bases outside the gene matches. Germline V gives CDR1 SGHVS, CDR2 FQNEAQ. The length of the CDR3 is 16 residues. CDR3 sequence (DNA): TGTGCCAGCAGTCTAACTCAGGGGGCGAATAACTATGGCTACACCTTC. Translating it yields CASSLTQGANNYGYTF.

This sequence joins TRBV25-1 and TRBJ2-3; TRBD1 matches 9 bases. The trim removed 4 bases at V and 5 bases at J, leaving 10 bases unmatched. This CDR3 has 16 residues. Germline V gene data show CDR1 as MGHDK and CDR2 as SYGVNS. DNA for the CDR3: TGTGCCAGCAGTGCCCACCGGGACAGGGCCGAAGATACGCAGTATTTT. Translating it yields CASSAHRDRAEDTQYF.

The J gene is TRBJ1-6, the V gene TRBV25-1, with 8 positions matching TRBD1. This CDR3 contains 14 residues. J gave up 9 bases and V 7 bases, and 8 bases lay outside the gene matches. Germline loops: CDR1 MGHDK, CDR2 SYGVNS. The CDR3 spells CASTIGQGFSPLHF. The CDR3 DNA reads TGTGCCAGCACTATAGGACAGGGTTTTTCACCCCTCCACTTT.

The chain employs TRBV11-1 and TRBJ1-2; D is unresolved. The V and J ends lost 5 bases and 3 bases respectively, with 13 bases between them. The CDR3 has 14 amino acids. Germline CDR1 reads SGHAT; CDR2 reads FQDESV (reference sequence). CDR3 loop: CASSPRAGHYGYTF. CDR3 DNA: TGTGCCAGCAGCCCGCGGGCAGGACACTATGGCTACACCTTC. Full variable domain (outside the CDR3, taken from reference TRBV11-1 and TRBJ1-2): EAEVAQSPRYKITEKSQAVAFWCDPISGHATLYWYRQILGQGPELLVQFQDESVVDDSQLPKDRFSAERLKGVDSTLKIQPAELGDSAMYLCASSPRAGHYGYTFGSGTRLTVV.

The chain recombines TRBV27 with TRBJ2-3; TRBD1 aligns across 8 bases. Trimming took 5 bases from V and 6 from J; bases not matched to a gene: 7. The CDR3 has 14 amino acids. Germline-derived CDR1 and CDR2 are MNHEY and SMNVEV (reference sequence). CDR3 protein: CASSIRTGWDTQYF. In DNA form, the CDR3 reads TGTGCCAGCAGTATCCGGACAGGGTGGGATACGCAGTATTTT.

This clone was detected only once. This chain links TRBV6-5 with TRBJ2-2; D remains unclear. The CDR3 has 12 residues. Germline lookup yields CDR1 MNHEY and CDR2 SVGAGI. The ends were cut back, 5 bases at V and 8 bases at J, with 9 bases in the middle. DNA of the CDR3: TGTGCCAGCAGTCTAGGAACTGGGGAGCTGTTTTTT. Translation: CASSLGTGELFF.

The chain carries TRBV9 and TRBJ2-2, with no clear D. The germline CDR1 and CDR2 sequences are SGDLS and YYNGEE. This CDR3 is 16 amino acids long. V lost 2 bases, J lost 4 bases, and 15 bases lay in between. The CDR3 DNA reads as TGTGCCAGCAGCGTCGCAACCGGTCGGAGCACCGGGGAGCTGTTTTTT. It yields the protein CASSVATGRSTGELFF.

Only one count was recorded for this clone. The chain links TRBV2 to TRBJ1-1, with TRBD1 matching over 10 bases. Trimming removed 5 bases from V and 5 bases from J; junction bases left unmatched: 5. The CDR3 totals 14 residues. Per the germline V gene, CDR1 is SNHLY and CDR2 is FYNNEI. CDR3 in amino acids: CASSSTGGLTEAFF. DNA of the CDR3: TGTGCCAGCAGTTCGACAGGGGGCTTAACTGAAGCTTTCTTT.

V is TRBV4-3 and J is TRBJ2-7; 12 bases match TRBD2. The V gene's germline CDR1 is LGHNA and CDR2 YSLEER. This CDR3 has 17 residues. With 5 bases clipped from V and 3 bases from J, the junction kept 11 bases outside the gene matches. CDR3 DNA sequence: TGCGCCAGCAGCATCCGACTAGCGGGAGCTGTGGGCTACGAGCAGTACTTC. Encoded protein: CASSIRLAGAVGYEQYF.